The 6 T cell receptor beta chains presented below share a single source sample, sequenced in a study of cytomegalovirus exposure and HLA in healthy donors. The PCR was carried out with 60 Vbeta primers and 13 Jbeta primers. Generated by immunoSEQ multiplex PCR, the TCRdb table keeps only in-frame clones and is missing some. The table records approximately 100,000 clones, roughly 85% of them present only once. The sample taken for sequencing was PBMCs. The receptors shown here come from a man aged 35 to 55 in good health and CMV-seropositive.

V gene TRBV5-8 combines with J gene TRBJ2-2, with D perhaps TRBD1 (6 bases). V was trimmed by 0 bases and J by 3 bases, leaving 6 bases between them. The CDR3 covers 14 residues. Germline values: CDR1 SGHTS, CDR2 YDEGEE. CDR3 protein: CASSLEGDTGELFF. The CDR3 DNA is TGTGCCAGCAGCTTGGAGGGGGACACCGGGGAGCTGTTTTTT.

In this sample, this clone turned up once. The chain couples TRBV12-1 to TRBJ2-1; TRBD2, the table's D call, lacks a check against the DNA. TRBV12-1 has pseudogene status. The CDR3 has 11 residues. In nucleotides, the CDR3 is TGTGCCAGCAGCCCCCCCCGGGAGCAGTTCTTC. It specifies CASSPPREQFF.

The chain joins TRBV6-1 to TRBJ1-4; D is perhaps TRBD1 (5 bases). Trimming pared 6 bases from V and 3 bases from J, leaving 8 bases between. Germline CDR1 and CDR2: MNHNS and SASEGT. This CDR3 comprises 13 residues. The CDR3 DNA reads TGTGCCAGCAGGCAGGGCCCTAATGAAAAACTGTTTTTT. Its protein product is CASRQGPNEKLFF.

The rearrangement links TRBV18 to TRBJ2-2, with D possibly TRBD2 on 6 matching bases. CDR1 KGHSH and CDR2 LQKENI come from the germline V gene. Deletions cut 2 bases from V and 3 bases from J, with 10 bases between. CDR3 length: 15 residues. The chain's CDR3 is CASSPRDLYTGELFF. As DNA, the CDR3 is TGTGCCAGCTCACCAAGGGACTTGTACACCGGGGAGCTGTTTTTT.

The chain has TRBV5-1 and TRBJ1-3; D uncertain. Germline V lookup: CDR1 SGHRS, CDR2 YFSETQ. V was clipped by 0 bases and J by 0 bases, with 10 bases between them. The CDR3 covers 16 residues. The CDR3 bases are TGCGCCAGCAGCTTGGGACTTCCGAGCTCTGGAAACACCATATATTTT. It yields the protein CASSLGLPSSGNTIYF.

The chain uses TRBV5-1 and TRBJ2-4, with 7 bases fitting TRBD2. With 1 base clipped from V and 0 bases from J, the junction kept 4 bases outside the gene matches. Per germline, CDR1 SGHRS and CDR2 YFSETQ. This CDR3 is built from 16 residues. Here the CDR3 DNA reads TGCGCCAGCAGCTTGTCTAGCGGCATAGCCAAAAACATTCAGTACTTC. This encodes CASSLSSGIAKNIQYF.